The clone carrying this TCR beta chain was observed a few times. Antigen unknown. This sample is drawn from a study of glioma-infiltrating T cells. Study-wide points: CDR3 overlap between tissue and blood was very small. Non-neoplastic patients had below-expected tissue-blood divergence, while all gliomas exceeded expectation.

This CDR3 comprises 14 residues. The ends were cut back, 1 base at V and 3 bases at J, with 10 bases in the middle. Germline CDR1 reads SGHTA; CDR2 reads FQGNSA. TCR alpha and beta CDR3 regions were amplified from RNA using iRepertoire nested multiplex PCR. Input was roughly 85-450 ng of tissue mRNA or PBMC total RNA. TCRdb passed the multiplex PCR reads through MiXCR, listing each CDR3 protein once. The table shows about 140,000 distinct CDR3 sequences, with about 39% occurring only once. The chain employs TRBV7-2 and TRBJ2-7; D call uncertain. Source material: glioma tissue, nonneoplastic brain tissue, or PBMCs (not recorded which). This clonotype was obtained from a human donor with low-grade glioma or glioblastoma, undergoing nonglioma brain surgery, or in good health (not recorded which). The CDR3: CASSLGGGSYEQYF. The CDR3 DNA reads TGTGCCAGCAGCTTAGGAGGCGGCAGCTACGAGCAGTACTTC.